The 16 T cell receptor beta chains below come from one sample, sequenced in a study of Tregs in tolerant kidney transplant recipients. Profiled with immunoSEQ multiplex PCR; TCRdb holds only in-frame clones, not every one. The sample records around 98,000 clones, 93% being singletons. Specimen: CD4+ T cells from blood, collected before the transplant. The source is a human donor who received a combined kidney and bone marrow transplant.

The V gene is TRBV19, the J gene TRBJ2-2; 9 positions match TRBD1. The CDR3 spans 16 residues. The trim removed 5 bases at V and 4 bases at J, leaving 8 bases unmatched. The V gene's germline CDR1 is LNHDA and CDR2 SQIVND (reference sequence). The CDR3 protein is CASSAPGQGFTGELFF. CDR3 DNA sequence: TGTGCCAGTAGTGCTCCGGGACAGGGTTTCACCGGGGAGCTGTTTTTT.

This chain joins TRBV5-1 and TRBJ2-7; 11 nucleotides line up with TRBD2. This CDR3 is built from 15 residues. The germline V gene encodes CDR1 SGHRS and CDR2 YFSETQ. V dropped 4 bases and J dropped 7; count of bases not matched to a gene: 10. The DNA for the CDR3 is TGCGCCAGCAGCGAGACTAGCGGGATGACGAGAGAGCAGTACTTC. Encoded protein: CASSETSGMTREQYF.

The J gene is TRBJ1-2, the V gene TRBV11-2; TRBD1 matches 8 bases. The ends lost 5 bases at V and 2 bases at J; junction bases unmatched: 7. Germline CDR1 reads SGHAT; CDR2 reads FQNNGV. CDR3 length equals 15 residues. CDR3 residues: CASSLTGTGNYGYTF. As DNA, the CDR3 is TGTGCCAGCAGCCTAACCGGGACAGGAAACTATGGCTACACCTTC.

This clone has just one count. This chain links TRBV7-8 with TRBJ1-2, with 7 bases that match TRBD1. The V segment lost 5 bases and the J segment 2 bases; nucleotides outside the gene matches: 8. Germline CDR1 SGHVS, CDR2 FQNEAQ. The CDR3 extends over 15 amino acids. CDR3 nucleotides: TGTGCCAGCAGCATAGACAGGGAGGGGAACTATGGCTACACCTTC. Encoded protein: CASSIDREGNYGYTF.

The rearrangement links TRBV18 to TRBJ1-2, with 7 bases aligning to TRBD1. CDR1 and CDR2 (germline): KGHSH, LQKENI. The length of the CDR3 is 14 residues. V lost 2 bases and J lost 6; bases outside the gene matches: 6. The CDR3 spells CASSPETGWDGYTF. The CDR3 DNA is TGTGCCAGCTCACCAGAGACAGGGTGGGATGGCTACACCTTC.

The V gene is TRBV19, the J gene TRBJ1-5, with D perhaps matching TRBD1 (6 bases). Trimming removed 1 base from V and 5 bases from J, with 18 bases in between. The germline V gene has CDR1 LNHDA and CDR2 SQIVND (reference sequence). The CDR3 is made up of 17 amino acids. CDR3 in DNA: TGTGCCAGTAGTATAGGGGTTTCGCAGGGGAGGGATCAGCCCCAGCATTTT. Encoded protein: CASSIGVSQGRDQPQHF.

The chain joins TRBV30 to TRBJ2-3, with 7 nucleotides matching TRBD1. The CDR3 loop spans 15 amino acids. After removal of 2 bases from V and 0 bases from J, the junction contained 5 bases not matched to a gene. CDR1 and CDR2 from the germline V gene are GTSNPN and SVGIG (reference sequence). CDR3 bases: TGTGCCTGGAGTTTGACAGGGCCAAGCACAGATACGCAGTATTTT. Protein sequence: CAWSLTGPSTDTQYF.

V gene TRBV5-4 combines with J gene TRBJ2-3, with TRBD2 identical over 7 bases. Trimming at V came to 4 bases and at J to 2 bases, leaving 7 bases not matched to a gene. This CDR3 is 15 amino acids long. In germline, CDR1 is SGHNT, CDR2 YYREEE (reference sequence). CDR3 region: CASSTLAAYTDTQYF. As DNA, the CDR3 is TGTGCCAGCAGCACCCTAGCGGCCTACACAGATACGCAGTATTTT. Based on the CDR3 plus reference TRBV5-4 and TRBJ2-3, the full variable domain is ETGVTQSPTHLIKTRGQQVTLRCSSQSGHNTVSWYQQALGQGPQFIFQYYREEENGRGNFPPRFSGLQFPNYSSELNVNALELDDSALYLCASSTLAAYTDTQYFGPGTRLTVL.

V and J are TRBV15 and TRBJ2-7, with D possibly being TRBD1 (6 bases). Trimming shortened V by 0 bases and J by 2 bases, and 11 bases separated the two germline ends. The CDR3 spans 15 residues. Per the germline V gene, CDR1 is LNHNV and CDR2 is YYDKDF (reference sequence). The CDR3 here is CATSRDRQEAYEQYF. CDR3 nucleotides: TGTGCCACCAGCAGAGATCGACAGGAAGCCTACGAGCAGTACTTC.

DNA for the CDR3: TGTGCCAGCAGAGAAGGGACAGTACAAGAGACCCAGTACTTC. Translating gives CASREGTVQETQYF. The V gene is TRBV7-9, the J gene TRBJ2-5; 7 bases line up with TRBD1. The V gene's germline CDR1 is SEHNR and CDR2 FQNEAQ (reference sequence). The CDR3 is made up of 14 amino acids. After removal of 6 bases from V and 2 bases from J, the junction contained 6 bases not matched to a gene.

This clone appeared a single time. The V and J genes are TRBV7-9 and TRBJ2-5; TRBD2 matches 7 bases. J lost 5 bases, V lost 6 bases, and 12 bases had no gene match. This CDR3 spans 15 amino acids. Per the germline V gene, CDR1 is SEHNR and CDR2 is FQNEAQ (reference sequence). The CDR3 nucleotides read TGTGCCAGCAGTTCTACCGGGCGGGAGTATGAGACCCAGTACTTC. Its protein product is CASSSTGREYETQYF.

As regards this clone: Other DNA sequences from this sample encode an identical CDR3 as well. The J gene is TRBJ1-6, the V gene TRBV5-1, with unresolved D. There are 14 residues in the CDR3. V dropped 0 bases and J dropped 13 bases, with 14 bases sitting between them. Germline-derived CDR1 and CDR2 are SGHRS and YFSETQ. CDR3 amino acids: CASSLEGTRSPLHF. For the CDR3, the DNA is TGCGCCAGCAGCTTGGAGGGCACTAGATCCCCCCTCCACTTT.

The V gene is TRBV7-3, the J gene TRBJ2-3; no definite D call. CDR1 is SGHTA, CDR2 FQGTGA, per germline. V was clipped by 4 bases and J by 8 bases, with 10 bases between them. The CDR3 extends over 12 amino acids. The CDR3 DNA sequence: TGTGCCAGCAGCTCCCCCCCAGGTACGCAGTATTTT. Translating it yields CASSSPPGTQYF.

This clone was observed a handful of times. The chain combines TRBV7-6 with TRBJ2-1; the match to TRBD2 covers 11 bases. Per the germline V gene, CDR1 is SGHVS and CDR2 is FNYEAQ. The length of the CDR3 is 17 residues. The J segment lost 5 bases and the V segment lost 5 bases, leaving 11 bases of the junction unmatched. The CDR3 DNA follows: TGTGCCAGCAGCGCACAACTAGCGGGGGAAACAAACAATGAGCAGTTCTTC. This sequence encodes CASSAQLAGETNNEQFF.

The rearrangement uses TRBV18 and TRBJ1-2; D gene unclear. The CDR3 covers 12 residues. V was shortened by 1 base and J by 8 bases, with 8 bases between the two germline ends. In germline, CDR1 is KGHSH, CDR2 LQKENI. CDR3: CASSPLREGYTF. CDR3 in DNA: TGTGCCAGCTCACCACTCCGGGAAGGCTACACCTTC.

About this clone itself: Other nucleotide sequences from this sample produce the same CDR3. The chain carries TRBV11-2 and TRBJ1-6; no firm D call. The V end lost 5 bases, the J end lost 3 bases, and 11 bases lay between the germline ends. Per germline, CDR1 SGHAT and CDR2 FQNNGV. The CDR3 loop spans 15 amino acids. CDR3 sequence (DNA): TGTGCCAGCAGCGGCGGGTCGAACTATAATTCACCCCTCCACTTT. It yields the protein CASSGGSNYNSPLHF.